This TCR beta chain was observed in a study of identical twins' blood T cells (dated by TCRdb to about 2013). About the investigation overall: The approximately twelve libraries, six for the alpha chain and six for the beta chain, yielded about 50 million Illumina reads in total. Using next-generation sequencing, the study compared the TCR alpha and beta chain repertoires of three pairs of monozygous twins to assess how genetics influences repertoire formation. Overall study outcomes, separate from this receptor: Because the twins were reared together, environmental influences could not be ruled out as the explanation for twin similarity. V gene usage, even among non-selected out-of-frame TCRbeta clonotypes, was reported to be markedly more similar within twin pairs than between unrelated donors. Independent studies were stated to be required to validate the proposed role of the TCRalpha J segment in MHC recognition during thymic selection. The number of CDR3 clonotypes shared between two donors was mainly determined by the product of the cloneset sizes of the two donors, and no clear deviation from this trend was shown by twins. Among the most abundant TCRbeta clonotypes, every donor shared more CDR3 sequences with her own twin than with unrelated donors.

V is pared back by 0 bases and J by 3 bases, with 20 bases lying between the germline termini. In the germline V gene (reference sequence), CDR1 corresponds to DFQATT and CDR2 to SNEGSKA. The CDR3 holds 17 amino acids from the cysteine to the phenylalanine. Only CDR3 DNA is held: 51 bases, read in frame from base 1. Donors were six healthy women forming three monozygous twin pairs. All three twin pairs had been raised together and were thought likely to have encountered the same vaccines and infectious agents. TCR cDNA libraries were prepared from RNA that had been isolated from peripheral blood mononuclear cells. Receptor amplification or capture employed 5' RACE. For sequencing, an Illumina Genome Analyzer IIx was employed. RNA-based TCR cDNA libraries were prepared by a previously described protocol with several modifications. To prevent cross-contamination, sample-specific barcodes were introduced on both ends of each TCR cDNA library during cDNA synthesis and amplification. The authors processed their data as follows. Between about 90,000 and nearly 500,000 clonotypes were identified per individual, with 2.2 to 3.6 million CDR3-containing reads per library. Reads with improper barcode index combinations were discarded, after which clonesets were built for each library with the MiTCR software. While assembling CDR3 clonotypes, MiTCR filtered or rescued low-quality reads and corrected PCR and sequencing errors. Artificial out-of-frame clonotypes were mapped to in-frame sequences, with one indel allowed in the CDR3, and then removed. To measure how similar V and J gene usage was between donors, Jensen-Shannon divergence was divided by mean entropy. TCRdb trimmed the raw reads at Q25, called clones with MiXCR and kept productive beta chains. One record per CDR3 amino acid sequence lists the most common genes and DNA. TCRdb's processing, not the authors', yielded these V and J calls. This sample gives 300,000 to 400,000 distinct CDR3 sequences in total; roughly 27% of them show up just once. Roughly 6.1% of the sample comes from the top ten.

This clonotype appeared a few times. This clone's antigen is unknown. No much larger clone exists at a distance of one base, and base qualities are not known. This sequence was found in a woman between 18 and 50 years old in good health. The sample was PBMCs. The chain joins TRBV20-1 to TRBJ1-2; too little of a D gene remains to name it. The CDR3 reads as follows: CSARDGSWASGDYGYTF. DNA sequence: TGCAGTGCTAGAGATGGTTCCTGGGCGTCCGGAGACTATGGCTACACCTTC.